Each of the 32 T cell receptor beta chains below was sequenced from the same sample in a study of shared clonotypes between healthy human individuals. Assay used: immunoSEQ multiplex PCR; TCRdb lists only in-frame clones, some missing. This repertoire shows 2 million to 2.5 million clones, 90% to 95% found once; its top ten account for 1.5% to 2%. In the naive CD8 group, cells lacked CD45RO and were positively selected for CCR7, so terminally differentiated effector memory CD45RA+ cells were left out. The sequenced material came from naive CD8+ T cells from PBMCs. These TCRs come from a man in his late teens or twenties in good health. Some clones in this sample may be carry-over from other donors' samples.

The rearrangement joins TRBV11-2 to TRBJ2-3; D is perhaps TRBD2 (6 bases). The germline V gene encodes CDR1 SGHAT and CDR2 FQNNGV. Between the trimmed V and J ends, which lost 4 bases and 5 bases, there was a span of 16 bases. This CDR3 is 15 amino acids long. CDR3 loop: CASSSVWGLGDTQYF. DNA for the CDR3: TGTGCCAGCAGCTCGGTGTGGGGACTGGGAGATACGCAGTATTTT. Drawing the rest from reference TRBV11-2 and TRBJ2-3, the complete variable domain is EAGVAQSPRYKIIEKRQSVAFWCNPISGHATLYWYQQILGQGPKLLIQFQNNGVVDDSQLPKDRFSAERLKGVDSTLKIQPAKLEDSAVYLCASSSVWGLGDTQYFGPGTRLTVL.

V and J are TRBV10-3 and TRBJ2-7; TRBD2 aligns across 7 bases. This CDR3 comprises 15 residues. Germline V gene data show CDR1 as ENHRY and CDR2 as SYGVKD. J was trimmed by 4 bases and V by 1 base; bases with no gene match: 7. CDR3 DNA sequence: TGTGCCATCAGTGAGTTTCCTAGCGGCCGGTACGAGCAGTACTTC. Residues: CAISEFPSGRYEQYF.

The J gene is TRBJ1-1, the V gene TRBV30, with D possibly being TRBD1 (5 bases). Germline loops: CDR1 GTSNPN, CDR2 SVGIG (reference sequence). The CDR3 length is 14 residues. V dropped 6 bases and J dropped 5 bases, with 19 bases sitting between them. The DNA for the CDR3 is TGTGCCTGTACAACCCAGGGTCCACTGACTGAAGCTTTCTTT. This codes for CACTTQGPLTEAFF.

The V gene is TRBV2, the J gene TRBJ2-1; 12 bases match TRBD2. The CDR3 has 14 amino acids. CDR1 and CDR2 from the germline V gene are SNHLY and FYNNEI. The J segment lost 6 bases and the V segment lost 8 bases, leaving 5 bases of the junction unmatched. The CDR3 bases are TGTGCCAGCGTGACTAGCGGGAGTTTCAATGAGCAGTTCTTC. The encoded protein is CASVTSGSFNEQFF.

J is TRBJ2-7 and V is TRBV2, with 10 bases identical to TRBD2. Trimming at V came to 2 bases and at J to 0 bases, leaving 7 bases not matched to a gene. CDR1 SNHLY and CDR2 FYNNEI come from the germline V gene. The CDR3 length is 17 residues. The CDR3 DNA follows: TGTGCCAGCAGTGAATGGTTTGGGACTAGCGCCTCCTACGAGCAGTACTTC. The encoded protein is CASSEWFGTSASYEQYF.

The genes are TRBV11-2 and TRBJ2-1; 8 nucleotides align to TRBD2. CDR1 and CDR2 from the germline V gene are SGHAT and FQNNGV. The CDR3 is 15 amino acids. The trim removed 4 bases at V and 2 bases at J, leaving 4 bases unmatched. DNA of the CDR3: TGTGCCAGCAGCTCCTTAGCGGGAACCTACAATGAGCAGTTCTTC. The encoded protein is CASSSLAGTYNEQFF.

J is TRBJ2-1 and V is TRBV5-6, with D possibly TRBD2 on 6 matching bases. The germline V and J ends were trimmed by 4 bases and 10 bases, with 18 bases remaining between them. The CDR3 runs to 14 residues. CDR1 SGHDT and CDR2 YYEEEE come from the germline V gene. The CDR3 here is CASSGGTSRGEQFF. The CDR3 region has the DNA TGTGCCAGCAGCGGCGGGACTTCACGGGGGGAGCAGTTCTTC.

This clone was detected a few times. This chain uses TRBV7-8 with TRBJ2-1; 10 nucleotides line up with TRBD2. This CDR3 has 12 residues. Trimming at V came to 3 bases and at J to 10 bases, leaving 0 bases not matched to a gene. Germline CDR1 is SGHVS and CDR2 is FQNEAQ. CDR3 coding DNA: TGTGCCAGCAGCTTTAGCGGGGGGGAGCAGTTCTTC. Translated, it gives CASSFSGGEQFF.

This chain joins TRBV28 and TRBJ1-5; D ambiguous. Trimming stripped 10 bases from V and 7 bases from J, with 17 bases between. The CDR3 has 13 residues. Germline values: CDR1 MDHEN, CDR2 SYDVKM. The CDR3 DNA is TGTGCCACCGCGTGGAGGGAAGGACAGCCCCAGCATTTT. Protein sequence: CATAWREGQPQHF. The variable domain in full, completed from reference TRBV28 and TRBJ1-5, reads DVKVTQSSRYLVKRTGEKVFLECVQDMDHENMFWYRQDPGLGLRLIYFSYDVKMKEKGDIPEGYSVSREKKERFSLILESASTNQTSMYLCATAWREGQPQHFGDGTRLSIL.

V gene TRBV7-9 combines with J gene TRBJ2-7, with 10 bases matching TRBD2. Looked up from germline, CDR1 is SEHNR and CDR2 is FQNEAQ (reference sequence). Trimming at V came to 6 bases and at J to 2 bases, leaving 7 bases not matched to a gene. The length of the CDR3 is 15 residues. The CDR3 loop reads CASSKTSGTTYEQYF. The CDR3 nucleotides read TGTGCCAGCAGTAAAACTAGCGGGACAACCTACGAGCAGTACTTC.

The genes are TRBV27 and TRBJ2-2; a weak D match, TRBD1 (5 bases). CDR3 size: 15 residues. The germline CDR1 and CDR2 sequences are MNHEY and SMNVEV (reference sequence). The V end was cut by 3 bases, the J end by 5 bases, with 13 bases between. Here the CDR3 DNA reads TGTGCCAGCAGTTTTTTCGGCGCAGGGACCGGGGAGCTGTTTTTT. It is translated as CASSFFGAGTGELFF.

V usage is TRBV2 and J usage is TRBJ2-3; 7 nucleotides line up with TRBD1. V lost 5 bases, J lost 3 bases, and 5 bases stayed unmatched. The germline V gene encodes CDR1 SNHLY and CDR2 FYNNEI. The CDR3 covers 14 residues. For the CDR3, the DNA is TGTGCCAGCAGTCGACAGGGAAAAACAGATACGCAGTATTTT. This gives the protein CASSRQGKTDTQYF.

There are a few counts of this clone. In DNA form, the CDR3 reads TGTGCCAGCAGTGAAGCGCTTCGGGGGAACACCATATATTTT. As protein: CASSEALRGNTIYF. The J gene is TRBJ1-3, the V gene TRBV6-1; tentatively, D is TRBD1 (5 bases). Germline-derived CDR1 and CDR2 are MNHNS and SASEGT. V lost 0 bases and J 7 bases, leaving 10 bases between the germline ends. CDR3 length: 14 residues.

The rearrangement links TRBV15 to TRBJ2-5; no firm D call. The V end was cut by 0 bases, the J end by 5 bases, with 13 bases between. Germline V gives CDR1 LNHNV, CDR2 YYDKDF (reference sequence). CDR3 length equals 15 residues. The CDR3 is CATSRDLDPGETQYF. CDR3 coding DNA: TGTGCCACCAGCAGAGATCTTGACCCTGGGGAGACCCAGTACTTC.

This clone has only one observation. This sequence joins TRBV11-2 and TRBJ1-2; D is possibly TRBD1 (6 bases). Trimming removed 0 bases at V and 4 bases at J, with 12 bases between. The CDR3 runs 15 residues. CDR1 is SGHAT, CDR2 FQNNGV, per germline. The CDR3 here is CASSLEGGPFYGYTF. CDR3 DNA sequence: TGTGCCAGCAGCTTAGAAGGGGGGCCATTCTATGGCTACACCTTC.

CDR3: CASSIQLTGLNGANVLTF. In DNA form, the CDR3 reads TGTGCCAGTAGTATACAACTCACAGGGTTAAATGGGGCCAACGTCCTGACTTTC. The chain is built from TRBV19 and TRBJ2-6, with D perhaps TRBD1 (6 bases). The CDR3 sequence is 18 residues long. In germline, CDR1 is LNHDA, CDR2 SQIVND (reference sequence). V lost 2 bases and J 3 bases, leaving 17 bases between the germline ends.

V usage is TRBV7-9 and J usage is TRBJ2-5, with 10 positions matching TRBD2. Trimming at V came to 1 base and at J to 5 bases, leaving 10 bases not matched to a gene. Germline V gene sequence: CDR1 SEHNR, CDR2 FQNEAQ (reference sequence). This CDR3 comprises 17 residues. CDR3: CASSLGLAGVRGETQYF. Written as DNA, the CDR3 is TGTGCCAGCAGCTTAGGGCTAGCGGGAGTCCGAGGTGAGACCCAGTACTTC.

About this clone itself: Other DNA sequences of this sample code for an identical CDR3. The CDR3 nucleotides read TGTGCCAGCAGTTTGGCGGGCGGGGCCTACAATGAGCAGTTCTTC. Residues: CASSLAGGAYNEQFF. The rearrangement joins TRBV27 to TRBJ2-1, with TRBD2 as a possible D gene (6 bases). Germline V gene data show CDR1 as MNHEY and CDR2 as SMNVEV (reference sequence). Trimming pared 3 bases from V and 2 bases from J, leaving 11 bases between. CDR3 length equals 15 residues.

This chain joins TRBV10-3 and TRBJ2-7, with 10 bases identical to TRBD1. The V gene end was trimmed by 6 bases and the J gene end by 1 base; junction bases not matched to a gene: 6. The CDR3 covers 15 residues. The V gene's germline CDR1 is ENHRY and CDR2 SYGVKD. The CDR3 protein is CAIRFWDRGSYEQYF. In DNA form, the CDR3 reads TGTGCCATCAGATTTTGGGACAGGGGTTCCTACGAGCAGTACTTC.

V usage is TRBV21-1 and J usage is TRBJ2-5; TRBD2, as called in the table, went unchecked against the DNA. TRBV21-1 is a documented pseudogene. The CDR3 has 16 amino acids. CDR3 protein: CASSKYSSGEQETQYF. In nucleotides, the CDR3 is TGTGCCAGCAGCAAGTATTCTAGCGGGGAACAAGAGACCCAGTACTTC.

V gene TRBV6-1 combines with J gene TRBJ2-7; TRBD1 matches 10 bases. The CDR3 is 15 amino acids. The V gene's germline CDR1 is MNHNS and CDR2 SASEGT. V was pared by 6 bases and J by 5 bases, with 10 bases of the junction left unmatched. The CDR3: CASRRTGGTYDEQYF. DNA for the CDR3: TGTGCCAGCAGAAGGACAGGGGGGACCTACGACGAGCAGTACTTC.

The chain recombines TRBV29-1 with TRBJ2-1; D is undetermined. Trimming pared 7 bases from V and 8 bases from J, leaving 9 bases between. Per germline, CDR1 SQVTM and CDR2 ANQGSEA. The CDR3 is 10 residues long. CDR3 DNA sequence: TGCAGCGCCTCGGGCCATGAGCAGTTCTTC. Translated: CSASGHEQFF.

This sequence joins TRBV28 and TRBJ2-7; D is possibly TRBD1 (6 bases). The V end was cut by 6 bases, the J end by 6 bases, with 12 bases between. The germline V gene encodes CDR1 MDHEN and CDR2 SYDVKM. CDR3 length equals 12 residues. For the CDR3, the DNA is TGTGCCAGCAGCCATACAGGGTCCGAGCAGTACTTC. Protein sequence: CASSHTGSEQYF. Looking up the rest from reference TRBV28 and TRBJ2-7 gives the full variable domain: DVKVTQSSRYLVKRTGEKVFLECVQDMDHENMFWYRQDPGLGLRLIYFSYDVKMKEKGDIPEGYSVSREKKERFSLILESASTNQTSMYLCASSHTGSEQYFGPGTRLTVT.

This sequence joins TRBV19 and TRBJ2-7, with D perhaps matching TRBD2 (6 bases). The CDR3 runs 15 residues. Deletions cut 1 base from V and 2 bases from J, with 12 bases between. Germline V lookup: CDR1 LNHDA, CDR2 SQIVND (reference sequence). CDR3 in DNA: TGTGCCAGTAGTATAGGGGGGGAACCTACCTACGAGCAGTACTTC. As protein: CASSIGGEPTYEQYF.

The V gene is TRBV2, the J gene TRBJ1-5; D is ambiguous. Deletions cut 3 bases from V and 0 bases from J, with 9 bases between. The CDR3 length is 15 residues. CDR1 and CDR2 from the germline V gene are SNHLY and FYNNEI. CDR3: CASSDKGYSNQPQHF. The CDR3 DNA reads as TGTGCCAGCAGTGATAAAGGGTATAGCAATCAGCCCCAGCATTTT. The full variable domain, with the rest looked up from reference TRBV2 and TRBJ1-5, is EPEVTQTPSHQVTQMGQEVILRCVPISNHLYFYWYRQILGQKVEFLVSFYNNEISEKSEIFDDQFSVERPDGSNFTLKIRSTKLEDSAMYFCASSDKGYSNQPQHFGDGTRLSIL.

CDR3 sequence (DNA): TGTGCCACCAGCCCCCGACCTGTTGATCATTATGGCTACACCTTC. Protein sequence: CATSPRPVDHYGYTF. The chain carries TRBV15 and TRBJ1-2, with D hard to call. Germline-derived CDR1 and CDR2 are LNHNV and YYDKDF (reference sequence). V lost 5 bases and J 5 bases, leaving 18 bases between the germline ends. This CDR3 has 15 amino acids.

A note on this clone: One junction end does not reproduce the germline sequence, and a read error may be involved. The chain uses TRBV6-5 and TRBJ2-2; D call uncertain. This CDR3 spans 13 amino acids. Germline values: CDR1 MNHEY, CDR2 SVGAGI. CDR3 in amino acids: CASSYSNPGELFF. CDR3 nucleotide sequence: TGTGCCAGCAGTTACTCGAACCCCGGGGAGCTGTTTTTT.

The rearrangement joins TRBV19 to TRBJ2-2, with D perhaps given as TRBD1 or TRBD2 (6 bases each). Germline V gives CDR1 LNHDA, CDR2 SQIVND (reference sequence). The CDR3 extends over 13 amino acids. V was trimmed by 10 bases and J by 5 bases, leaving 14 bases between them. CDR3 sequence (DNA): TGTGCCACTAACGGGGGCCTGACCGGGGAGCTGTTTTTT. It encodes CATNGGLTGELFF.

This clone has just one count. The J gene is TRBJ2-7, the V gene TRBV10-2; D is unresolved. Germline CDR1 WSHSY, CDR2 SAAADI. CDR3 length: 14 amino acids. V was clipped by 2 bases and J by 1 base, with 9 bases between them. CDR3 bases: TGCGCCAGCAGTGAGGCGTTAGGGTCCTACGAGCAGTACTTC. Translated: CASSEALGSYEQYF.

This clone was observed a few times. J is TRBJ2-2 and V is TRBV2, with TRBD2 as a possible D gene (5 bases). The V and J ends lost 3 bases and 5 bases respectively, with 10 bases between them. This CDR3 comprises 14 residues. The germline V gene encodes CDR1 SNHLY and CDR2 FYNNEI. CDR3 sequence: CASSDRPGTGELFF. CDR3 bases: TGTGCCAGCAGTGATCGCCCGGGGACCGGGGAGCTGTTTTTT. Using reference TRBV2 and TRBJ2-2 for the parts outside the CDR3, the full variable domain is EPEVTQTPSHQVTQMGQEVILRCVPISNHLYFYWYRQILGQKVEFLVSFYNNEISEKSEIFDDQFSVERPDGSNFTLKIRSTKLEDSAMYFCASSDRPGTGELFFGEGSRLTVL.

V and J are TRBV12-5 and TRBJ2-7; D is possibly TRBD2 (5 bases). V gave up 0 bases and J gave up 4 bases, with 19 bases separating them. The CDR3 is 17 residues long. Germline CDR1 reads LGHNT; CDR2 reads FRNRAP. For the CDR3, the DNA is TGTGCTAGTGGTTTGGTACACCCGACGGGAATGATATACGAGCAGTACTTC. Translated, it gives CASGLVHPTGMIYEQYF.

CDR3 nucleotides: TGTGCCAGCAGCTTAGGGGCCCCGGGCCATAACTATGGCTACACCTTC. Translation: CASSLGAPGHNYGYTF. The chain recombines TRBV7-9 with TRBJ1-2, with unresolved D. This CDR3 has 16 amino acids. CDR1 is SEHNR and CDR2 is FQNEAQ in the germline V gene (reference sequence). V shed 1 base and J shed 1 base, with 13 bases lying between them.